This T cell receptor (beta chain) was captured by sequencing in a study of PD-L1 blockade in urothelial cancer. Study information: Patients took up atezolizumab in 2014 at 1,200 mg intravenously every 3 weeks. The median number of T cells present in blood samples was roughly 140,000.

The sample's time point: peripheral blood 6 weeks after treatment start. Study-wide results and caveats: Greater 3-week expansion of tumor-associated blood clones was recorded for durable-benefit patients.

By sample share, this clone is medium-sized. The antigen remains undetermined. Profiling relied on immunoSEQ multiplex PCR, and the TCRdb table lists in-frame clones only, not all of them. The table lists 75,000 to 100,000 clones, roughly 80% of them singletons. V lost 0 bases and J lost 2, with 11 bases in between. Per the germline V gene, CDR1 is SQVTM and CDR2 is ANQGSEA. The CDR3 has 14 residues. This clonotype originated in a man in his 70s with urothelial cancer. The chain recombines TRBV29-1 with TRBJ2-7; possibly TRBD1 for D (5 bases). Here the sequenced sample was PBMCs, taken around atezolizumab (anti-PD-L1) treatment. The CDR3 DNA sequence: TGCAGCGTTGAAGATCGAGACAGAACCTACGAGCAGTACTTC. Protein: CSVEDRDRTYEQYF.